This entry lists 13 T cell receptor beta chains sequenced from one sample in a study of regulatory T cells in long-lasting Graves disease. CDR3 regions were amplified by Arm-PCR using iRepertoire HTBI primers to build TCR beta libraries. TCRdb processed the multiplex PCR reads anew with MiXCR; each CDR3 protein has one entry. This table holds a few hundred thousand distinct CDR3 sequences, 20% to 25% found once. Specified time point: persistent/refractory GD, antithyroid drugs over 5 years with positive TRAb. PBMC-derived RNA was used for the TCR library. The sample in question was peripheral blood mononuclear cells (PBMCs), obtained when the disease was refractory, from a patient treated with antithyroid drugs. These receptors were collected from a female donor with Graves disease.

This clonotype was observed a handful of times. The chain carries TRBV19 and TRBJ2-7, with D maybe TRBD2 (7 bases). CDR3 size: 16 residues. Germline V gives CDR1 LNHDA, CDR2 SQIVND (reference sequence). The germline V and J ends were trimmed by 3 bases and 2 bases, with 17 bases remaining between them. CDR3 sequence (DNA): TGTGCCAGTAGTATCTATGCGGGGGCAGGAACCTACGAGCAGTACTTC. This encodes CASSIYAGAGTYEQYF. The variable domain in full, with the rest retrieved from reference TRBV19 and TRBJ2-7, is DGGITQSPKYLFRKEGQNVTLSCEQNLNHDAMYWYRQDPGQGLRLIYYSQIVNDFQKGDIAEGYSVSREKKESFPLTVTSAQKNPTAFYLCASSIYAGAGTYEQYFGPGTRLTVT.

This clonotype was counted between two and nine times. The chain has TRBV7-2 and TRBJ2-7, with 9 bases aligning to TRBD2. Trimming removed 0 bases from V and 3 bases from J; junction bases left unmatched: 3. Germline lookup yields CDR1 SGHTA and CDR2 FQGNSA. This CDR3 spans 15 amino acids. The CDR3 loop is CASSLASSGNYEQYF. CDR3 bases: TGTGCCAGCAGCTTAGCGTCTAGCGGGAACTACGAGCAGTACTTC. Combining the CDR3 with reference TRBV7-2 and TRBJ2-7 gives the whole variable domain GAGVSQSPSNKVTEKGKDVELRCDPISGHTALYWYRQSLGQGLEFLIYFQGNSAPDKSGLPSDRFSAERTGGSVSTLTIQRTQQEDSAVYLCASSLASSGNYEQYFGPGTRLTVT.

The J gene is TRBJ1-1, the V gene TRBV14; 8 bases fit TRBD1. Germline lookup yields CDR1 SGHDN and CDR2 FVKESK. This CDR3 region has 17 residues. Trimming removed 1 base from V and 0 bases from J; junction bases left unmatched: 7. CDR3 residues: CASSQGTGSIMNTEAFF. The CDR3 bases are TGTGCCAGCAGCCAAGGGACAGGGAGCATCATGAACACTGAAGCTTTCTTT.

Of note for this clonotype: A much bigger clone sits one base away, suggesting this may be a read error. The J gene is TRBJ1-6, the V gene TRBV25-1, with unresolved D. CDR1 is MGHDK and CDR2 is SYGVNS in the germline V gene. With 5 bases removed from V and 9 bases from J, the gap between germline ends came to 17 bases. This CDR3 region has 15 residues. For the CDR3, the DNA is TGTGCCAGCAGTTCATCCGAGGGAGCTAGTTCACCCCTCCACTTT. Translating gives CASSSSEGASSPLHF.

The chain recombines TRBV2 with TRBJ2-1, with D unclear. V was shortened by 9 bases and J by 1 base, with 16 bases between the two germline ends. Germline V gene sequence: CDR1 SNHLY, CDR2 FYNNEI. The CDR3 spans 15 residues. The CDR3 DNA is TGTGCCAGTGGGATTGGGATGTCGTCCTACAATGAGCAGTTCTTC. This sequence encodes CASGIGMSSYNEQFF.

This clonotype was recorded many times. J is TRBJ1-5 and V is TRBV7-2; D not resolved. Trimming left V 0 bases short and J 7 bases short, with 7 bases between. Germline assignment: CDR1 SGHTA and CDR2 FQGNSA. This CDR3 has 13 residues. The CDR3 DNA reads as TGTGCCAGCAGCTTAGCGGGATTCCAGCCCCAGCATTTT. It is translated as CASSLAGFQPQHF.

This clonotype was recorded many times. The gene calls are TRBV6-5 and TRBJ2-5; D not certain. V dropped 0 bases and J dropped 5 bases, with 7 bases sitting between them. CDR1 MNHEY and CDR2 SVGAGI come from the germline V gene. There are 13 residues in the CDR3. CDR3 in amino acids: CASSYSERETQYF. CDR3 bases: TGTGCCAGCAGTTACTCTGAGAGGGAGACCCAGTACTTC.

This clonotype came up many times. J is TRBJ1-2 and V is TRBV28; no reliable D call. Germline V lookup: CDR1 MDHEN, CDR2 SYDVKM. Trimming took 6 bases from V and 2 from J, leaving 16 bases between them. The CDR3 has 15 residues. The CDR3 sequence: CASRTSDWENYGYTF. In DNA, the CDR3 is TGTGCCAGCAGAACTTCCGACTGGGAAAACTATGGCTACACCTTC.

This chain connects TRBV9 to TRBJ2-2, with 11 nucleotides matching TRBD2. J was trimmed by 0 bases and V by 3 bases; bases with no gene match: 4. Germline CDR1 is SGDLS and CDR2 is YYNGEE. This CDR3 spans 17 amino acids. The CDR3 DNA reads TGTGCCAGCAGCGGTAGCGGGAGGGCCGCGAACACCGGGGAGCTGTTTTTT. This codes for CASSGSGRAANTGELFF.

The chain recombines TRBV19 with TRBJ2-4; D is unresolved. Germline V gene lookup returns CDR1 LNHDA and CDR2 SQIVND (reference sequence). This CDR3 region has 13 residues. With 3 bases removed from V and 8 bases from J, the gap between germline ends came to 11 bases. The CDR3 loop reads CASSITPQDIQYF. For the CDR3, the DNA is TGTGCCAGTAGTATCACCCCTCAAGACATTCAGTACTTC.

This chain uses TRBV5-1 with TRBJ1-3; weak D call: TRBD1 (5 bases). Germline V gene lookup returns CDR1 SGHRS and CDR2 YFSETQ. This CDR3 has 15 residues. The V end was cut by 0 bases, the J end by 7 bases, with 14 bases between. Here the CDR3 DNA reads TGCGCCAGCAGCTTGGCAGGGTTACCCCTGAACACCATATATTTT. Translation: CASSLAGLPLNTIYF.

This clonotype has more than one count but fewer than ten. The J gene is TRBJ1-1, the V gene TRBV30; unclear D gene. Germline V gene data show CDR1 as GTSNPN and CDR2 as SVGIG (reference sequence). This CDR3 comprises 12 residues. Trimming removed 5 bases from V and 5 bases from J, with 12 bases in between. The CDR3 sequence: CAWGLRRTEAFF. The CDR3, as DNA: TGTGCCTGGGGGTTGAGGAGGACTGAAGCTTTCTTT.

About this clonotype: A much bigger clone sits one base away, suggesting this may be a read error. The chain uses TRBV29-1 and TRBJ2-5, with D maybe TRBD2 (6 bases). The CDR3 length is 11 residues. Germline V gene data show CDR1 as SQVTM and CDR2 as ANQGSEA. CDR3 DNA sequence: TGCAGCGCCGTGGGAGGAGAGGCCCAGTACTTC. It encodes CSAVGGEAQYF.